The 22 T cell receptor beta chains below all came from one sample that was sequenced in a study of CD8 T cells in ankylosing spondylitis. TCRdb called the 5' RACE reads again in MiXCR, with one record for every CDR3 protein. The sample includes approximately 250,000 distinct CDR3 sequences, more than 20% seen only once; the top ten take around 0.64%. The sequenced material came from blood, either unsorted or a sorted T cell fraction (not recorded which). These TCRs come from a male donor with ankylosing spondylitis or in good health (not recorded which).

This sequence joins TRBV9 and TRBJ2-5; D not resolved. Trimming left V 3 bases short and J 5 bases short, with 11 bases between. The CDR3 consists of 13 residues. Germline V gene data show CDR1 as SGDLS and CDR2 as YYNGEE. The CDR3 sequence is CASSGHLGETQYF. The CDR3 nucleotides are TGTGCCAGCAGCGGACATTTGGGGGAGACCCAGTACTTC.

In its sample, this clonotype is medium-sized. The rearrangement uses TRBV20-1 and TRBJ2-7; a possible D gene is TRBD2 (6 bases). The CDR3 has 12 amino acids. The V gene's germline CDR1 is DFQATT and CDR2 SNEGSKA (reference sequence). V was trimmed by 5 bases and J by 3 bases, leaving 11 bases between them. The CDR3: CSAGRTGYEQYF. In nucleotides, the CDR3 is TGCAGTGCTGGGAGGACGGGCTACGAGCAGTACTTC.

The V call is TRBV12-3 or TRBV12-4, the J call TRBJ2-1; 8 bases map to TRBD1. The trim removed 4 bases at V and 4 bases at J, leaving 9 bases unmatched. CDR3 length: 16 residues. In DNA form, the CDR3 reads TGTGCCAGCAGTTCTCGTCAGGGGGCGGCGTACAATGAGCAGTTCTTC. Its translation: CASSSRQGAAYNEQFF.

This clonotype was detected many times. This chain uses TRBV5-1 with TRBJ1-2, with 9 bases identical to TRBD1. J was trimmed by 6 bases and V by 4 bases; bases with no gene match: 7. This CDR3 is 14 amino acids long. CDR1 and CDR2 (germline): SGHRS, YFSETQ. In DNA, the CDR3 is TGCGCCAGCAGCCCCGCGACAGGGGGTAATGGCTACACCTTC. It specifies CASSPATGGNGYTF.

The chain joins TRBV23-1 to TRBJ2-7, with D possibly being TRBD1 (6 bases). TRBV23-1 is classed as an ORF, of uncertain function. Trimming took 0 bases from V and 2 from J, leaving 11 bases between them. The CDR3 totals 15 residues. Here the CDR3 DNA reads TGCGCCAGCAGTCAATCGATGGGACACGCCTACGAGCAGTACTTC. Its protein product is CASSQSMGHAYEQYF.

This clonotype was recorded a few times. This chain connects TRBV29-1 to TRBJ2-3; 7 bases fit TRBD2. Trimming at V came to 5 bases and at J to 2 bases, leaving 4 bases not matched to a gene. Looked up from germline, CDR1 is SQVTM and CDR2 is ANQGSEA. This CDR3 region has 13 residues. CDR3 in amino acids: CSVSGVITDTQYF. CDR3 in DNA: TGCAGCGTTAGCGGGGTGATCACAGATACGCAGTATTTT.

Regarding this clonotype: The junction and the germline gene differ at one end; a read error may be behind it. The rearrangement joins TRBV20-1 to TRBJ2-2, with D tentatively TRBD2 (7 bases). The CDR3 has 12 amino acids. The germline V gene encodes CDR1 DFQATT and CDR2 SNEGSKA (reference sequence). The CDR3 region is CSARTLGGEMFF. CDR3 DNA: TGCAGTGCTAGAACCCTAGGGGGGGAGATGTTTTTT.

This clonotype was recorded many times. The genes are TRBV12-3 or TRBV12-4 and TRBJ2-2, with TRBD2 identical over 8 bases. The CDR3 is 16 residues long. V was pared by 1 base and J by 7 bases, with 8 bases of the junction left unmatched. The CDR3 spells CASSLVSGAAGGELFF. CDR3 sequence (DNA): TGTGCCAGCAGTTTAGTTAGCGGGGCGGCGGGCGGGGAGCTGTTTTTT.

CDR3 sequence (DNA): TGTGCCACCAGTGCCGAAGGAGGATTCGAGCAGTACTTC. Translating gives CATSAEGGFEQYF. The rearrangement links TRBV24-1 to TRBJ2-7, with D perhaps matching TRBD2 (5 bases). CDR1 KGHDR and CDR2 SFDVKD come from the germline V gene. Trimming cost V 5 bases and J 6 bases, with 13 bases left between them. This CDR3 is 13 amino acids long.

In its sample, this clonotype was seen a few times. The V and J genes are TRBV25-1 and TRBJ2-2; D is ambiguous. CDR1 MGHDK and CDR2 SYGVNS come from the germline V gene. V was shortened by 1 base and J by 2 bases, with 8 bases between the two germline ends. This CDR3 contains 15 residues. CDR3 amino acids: CASSELAKNTGELFF. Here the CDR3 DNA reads TGTGCCAGCAGTGAATTGGCCAAAAACACCGGGGAGCTGTTTTTT.

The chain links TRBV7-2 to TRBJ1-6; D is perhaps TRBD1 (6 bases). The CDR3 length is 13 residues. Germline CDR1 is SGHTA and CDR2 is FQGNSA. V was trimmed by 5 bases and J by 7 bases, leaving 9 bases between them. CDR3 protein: CASSLRGNSPLHF. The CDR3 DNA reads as TGTGCCAGCAGCCTGAGGGGGAATTCACCCCTCCACTTT.

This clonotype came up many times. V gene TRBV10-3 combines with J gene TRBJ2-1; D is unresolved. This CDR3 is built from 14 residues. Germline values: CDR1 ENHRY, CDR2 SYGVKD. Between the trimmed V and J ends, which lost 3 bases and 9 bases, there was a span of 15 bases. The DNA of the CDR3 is TGTGCCATCAGTGACACCACCCCTCCTAGTGAGCAGTTCTTC. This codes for CAISDTTPPSEQFF.

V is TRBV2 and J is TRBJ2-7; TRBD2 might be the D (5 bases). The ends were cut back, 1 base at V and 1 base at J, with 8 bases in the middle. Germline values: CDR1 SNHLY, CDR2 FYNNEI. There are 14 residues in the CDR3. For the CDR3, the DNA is TGTGCCAGCAGTGAAGGGCGCGGGTCCTACGAGCAGTACTTC. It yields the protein CASSEGRGSYEQYF.

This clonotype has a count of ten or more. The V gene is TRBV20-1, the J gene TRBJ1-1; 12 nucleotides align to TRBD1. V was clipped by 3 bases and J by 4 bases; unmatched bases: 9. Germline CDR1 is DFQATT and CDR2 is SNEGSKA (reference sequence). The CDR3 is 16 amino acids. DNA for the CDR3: TGCAGTGCTAGGAGTGGGACAGGGGGCGCGGGCACTGAAGCTTTCTTT. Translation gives CSARSGTGGAGTEAFF.

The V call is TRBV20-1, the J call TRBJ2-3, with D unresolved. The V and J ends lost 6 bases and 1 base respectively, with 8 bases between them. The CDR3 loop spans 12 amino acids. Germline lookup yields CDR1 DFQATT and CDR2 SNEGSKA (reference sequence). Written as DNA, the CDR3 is TGCAGTGCCCCCCTGGGCACAGATACGCAGTATTTT. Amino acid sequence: CSAPLGTDTQYF.

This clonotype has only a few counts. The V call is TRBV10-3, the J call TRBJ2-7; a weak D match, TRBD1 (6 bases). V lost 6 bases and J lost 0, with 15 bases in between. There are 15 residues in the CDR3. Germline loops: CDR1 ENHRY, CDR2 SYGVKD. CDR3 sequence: CAIRARTEGSYEQYF. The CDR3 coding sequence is TGTGCCATCAGAGCCAGGACAGAAGGCTCCTACGAGCAGTACTTC.

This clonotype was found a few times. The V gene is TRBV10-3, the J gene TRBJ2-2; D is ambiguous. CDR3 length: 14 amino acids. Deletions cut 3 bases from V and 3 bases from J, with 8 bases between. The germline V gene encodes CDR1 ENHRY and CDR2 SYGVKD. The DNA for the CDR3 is TGTGCCATCAGTGACCGACCCGACACCGGGGAGCTGTTTTTT. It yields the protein CAISDRPDTGELFF.

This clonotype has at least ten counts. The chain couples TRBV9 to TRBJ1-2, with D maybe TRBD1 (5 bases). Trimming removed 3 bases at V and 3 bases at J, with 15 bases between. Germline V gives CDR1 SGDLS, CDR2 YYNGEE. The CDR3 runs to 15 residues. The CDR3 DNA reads TGTGCCAGCAGCGAATTCCCAGGGTCGTACTATGGCTACACCTTC. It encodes CASSEFPGSYYGYTF.

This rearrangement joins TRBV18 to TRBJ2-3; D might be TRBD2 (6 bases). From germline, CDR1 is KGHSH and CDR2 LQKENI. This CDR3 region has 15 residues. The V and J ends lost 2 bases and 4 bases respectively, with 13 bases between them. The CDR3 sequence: CASSPAGITSDTQYF. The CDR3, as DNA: TGTGCCAGCTCACCAGCGGGGATCACATCAGATACGCAGTATTTT.

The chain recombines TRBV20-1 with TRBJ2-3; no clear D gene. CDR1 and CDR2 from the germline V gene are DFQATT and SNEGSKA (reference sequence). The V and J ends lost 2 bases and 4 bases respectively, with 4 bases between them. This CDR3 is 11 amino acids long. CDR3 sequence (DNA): TGCAGTGCTAGAAATGCAGATACGCAGTATTTT. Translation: CSARNADTQYF.

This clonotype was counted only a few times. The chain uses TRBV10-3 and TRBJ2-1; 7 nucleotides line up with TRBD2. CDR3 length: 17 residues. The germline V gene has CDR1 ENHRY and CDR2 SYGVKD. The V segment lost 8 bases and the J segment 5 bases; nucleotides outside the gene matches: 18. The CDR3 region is CAIGGLPGTKTHNEQFF. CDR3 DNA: TGTGCCATCGGGGGGTTACCCGGGACTAAGACCCACAATGAGCAGTTCTTC.

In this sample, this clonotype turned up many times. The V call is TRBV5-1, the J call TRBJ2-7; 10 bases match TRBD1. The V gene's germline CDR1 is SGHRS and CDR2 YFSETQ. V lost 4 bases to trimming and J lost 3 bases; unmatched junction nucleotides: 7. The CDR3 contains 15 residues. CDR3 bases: TGCGCCAGCAGCACCCCGGGACAGGGGTACTACGAGCAGTACTTC. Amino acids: CASSTPGQGYYEQYF.